A single sample is the source of the 18 T cell receptor beta chains below, sequenced in a study of metastatic and nonmetastatic thyroid tumors (dated by TCRdb to 2020 to 2021). Receptor amplification or capture employed PCR. The instrument given in TCRdb is Illumina HiSeq 4000. TCRdb trimmed the raw reads at Q25, called clones with MiXCR and kept productive beta chains. For this sample there are around 70,000 clones; roughly 18% appear just once. More than 10% of the sample comes from the top ten. None of the patients had been given any treatment before thyroid surgery. Sequences were obtained from blood. The receptor set was obtained from a female donor with papillary thyroid cancer or a benign thyroid nodule (not recorded which). Some clones in this sample may be carry-over from other donors' samples.

This clone was counted many times. The chain links TRBV4-2 to TRBJ2-5; perhaps TRBD2 as D (6 bases). CDR3 size: 13 residues. The germline V gene has CDR1 LGHNA and CDR2 YNFKEQ. V shed 5 bases and J shed 1 base, with 8 bases lying between them. Here the CDR3 DNA reads TGTGCCAGCAGCGCGGAGGGCCAAGAGACCCAGTACTTC. Its protein product is CASSAEGQETQYF.

J is TRBJ2-5 and V is TRBV7-9, with TRBD1 as a possible D gene (6 bases). The CDR3 is made up of 14 amino acids. The V gene's germline CDR1 is SEHNR and CDR2 FQNEAQ (reference sequence). V lost 1 base, J lost 1 base, and 7 bases lay in between. The CDR3 DNA is TGTGCCAGCAGCTTAGACAGGGCCCAAGAGACCCAGTACTTC. It yields the protein CASSLDRAQETQYF. The full variable domain, in which reference TRBV7-9 and TRBJ2-5 provide the parts outside the CDR3, is DTGVSQNPRHKITKRGQNVTFRCDPISEHNRLYWYRQTLGQGPEFLTYFQNEAQLEKSRLLSDRFSAERPKGSFSTLEIQRTEQGDSAMYLCASSLDRAQETQYFGPGTRLLVL.

This clone was detected ten times or more. The gene calls are TRBV7-6 and TRBJ2-1; D is perhaps TRBD2 (6 bases). The germline V gene encodes CDR1 SGHVS and CDR2 FNYEAQ. With 5 bases removed from V and 3 bases from J, the gap between germline ends came to 14 bases. CDR3 length equals 15 residues. The CDR3 DNA is TGTGCCAGCAGCCTCGGGAGCGGAGTCTACAATGAGCAGTTCTTC. Translating it yields CASSLGSGVYNEQFF.

The table lists this clone with many counts. The rearrangement links TRBV7-8 to TRBJ1-2; D call uncertain. V gave up 5 bases and J gave up 6 bases, with 19 bases separating them. The CDR3 is made up of 15 amino acids. CDR1 and CDR2 from the germline V gene are SGHVS and FQNEAQ. CDR3 bases: TGTGCCAGCAGCGTAGACGGATCCTGGGCGGATGGCTACACCTTC. Translation gives CASSVDGSWADGYTF.

In this sample, this clone turned up many times. The chain carries TRBV5-5 and TRBJ1-4, with D perhaps matching TRBD1 (6 bases). V dropped 7 bases and J dropped 3 bases, with 16 bases sitting between them. Germline V gene sequence: CDR1 SGHKS, CDR2 YYEKEE (reference sequence). The CDR3 totals 15 residues. The CDR3 here is CASSWGGAANEKLFF. Here the CDR3 DNA reads TGTGCCAGCTCGTGGGGGGGCGCAGCTAATGAAAAACTGTTTTTT.

There are many counts of this clone. The chain is built from TRBV27 and TRBJ2-2; 11 nucleotides agree with TRBD2. Looked up from germline, CDR1 is MNHEY and CDR2 is SMNVEV (reference sequence). The V and J ends lost 6 bases and 6 bases, in that order; junction bases with no gene match: 3. This CDR3 contains 14 residues. The CDR3 DNA sequence: TGTGCCAGCAGAGGTAGCGGGAGGGCCGGGGAGCTGTTTTTT. This encodes CASRGSGRAGELFF.

At least ten counts were recorded for this clone. This sequence joins TRBV19 and TRBJ1-5; no definite D call. V shed 4 bases and J shed 2 bases, with 9 bases lying between them. CDR1 is LNHDA, CDR2 SQIVND, per germline (reference sequence). The CDR3 length is 14 residues. CDR3 amino acids: CASSKNGGNQPQHF. CDR3 DNA: TGTGCCAGTAGTAAGAACGGGGGCAATCAGCCCCAGCATTTT.

This clone was observed many times. The rearrangement uses TRBV9 and TRBJ2-2; TRBD2 matches at 13 bases. V trimming: 0 bases; J trimming: 5 bases; junction bases outside the gene matches: 16. The CDR3 contains 21 residues. CDR1 and CDR2 from the germline V gene are SGDLS and YYNGEE. The chain's CDR3 is CASSVGLGVGLAGRFTGELFF. The CDR3 DNA sequence: TGTGCCAGCAGCGTAGGGCTCGGGGTGGGACTAGCGGGAAGGTTTACCGGGGAGCTGTTTTTT.

The table lists this clone with many counts. The chain recombines TRBV30 with TRBJ1-4; tentative D call: TRBD1 (5 bases). The germline CDR1 and CDR2 sequences are GTSNPN and SVGIG (reference sequence). V was trimmed by 4 bases and J by 8 bases, leaving 20 bases between them. The CDR3 loop spans 15 amino acids. The chain's CDR3 is CAWNAPWGLKEKLFF. The CDR3 DNA is TGTGCCTGGAACGCCCCATGGGGGTTGAAAGAAAAACTGTTTTTT. Full variable domain (rest looked up from reference TRBV30 and TRBJ1-4): SQTIHQWPATLVQPVGSPLSLECTVEGTSNPNLYWYRQAAGRGLQLLFYSVGIGQISSEVPQNLSASRPQDRQFILSSKKLLLSDSGFYLCAWNAPWGLKEKLFFGSGTQLSVL.

This clone was counted ten times or more. The sample carries other DNA sequences with the same CDR3. This chain uses TRBV6-1 with TRBJ2-2; D gene unclear. This CDR3 is 11 amino acids long. The V end was cut by 4 bases, the J end by 6 bases, with 3 bases between. The germline CDR1 and CDR2 sequences are MNHNS and SASEGT. CDR3 loop: CASSGSGELFF. The CDR3 DNA is TGTGCCAGCAGTGGGTCCGGGGAGCTGTTTTTT.

The V call is TRBV20-1, the J call TRBJ2-5; 9 nucleotides agree with TRBD1. V was pared by 5 bases and J by 5 bases, with 6 bases of the junction left unmatched. Per the germline V gene, CDR1 is DFQATT and CDR2 is SNEGSKA (reference sequence). There are 13 residues in the CDR3. The chain's CDR3 is CSAGTGREETQYF. CDR3 sequence (DNA): TGCAGTGCTGGGACAGGGCGGGAGGAGACCCAGTACTTC.

This clone was counted ten times or more. V usage is TRBV28 and J usage is TRBJ2-2; D might be TRBD1 (6 bases). Looked up from germline, CDR1 is MDHEN and CDR2 is SYDVKM. V lost 4 bases, J lost 1 base, and 7 bases lay in between. The CDR3 spans 14 residues. The CDR3 bases are TGTGCCAGCAGTTCACAGGGGAACACCGGGGAGCTGTTTTTT. Its protein is CASSSQGNTGELFF.

Many counts were recorded for this clone. V is TRBV3-1 and J is TRBJ1-2, with TRBD1 identical over 7 bases. The germline gives CDR1 LGHDT, CDR2 YNNKEL (reference sequence). After removal of 1 base from V and 5 bases from J, the junction contained 10 bases not matched to a gene. This CDR3 spans 16 amino acids. CDR3 residues: CASSQAFVTGTYGYTF. DNA of the CDR3: TGTGCCAGCAGCCAAGCTTTTGTGACAGGGACATATGGCTACACCTTC.

The table lists this clone with many counts. Compared with germline, one end of the junction differs, possibly owing to a read error. J is TRBJ2-3 and V is TRBV12-3 or TRBV12-4; perhaps TRBD1 as D (6 bases). The CDR3 consists of 13 residues. The CDR3 bases are TGTGCCGGCAGACCAACAGGGACAGATACGCAGTATTTT. Translation: CAGRPTGTDTQYF.

This chain uses TRBV30 with TRBJ1-2; TRBD1 matches 7 bases. CDR1 is GTSNPN and CDR2 is SVGIG in the germline V gene (reference sequence). V lost 2 bases to trimming and J lost 5 bases; unmatched junction nucleotides: 11. The CDR3 is 15 residues long. The DNA for the CDR3 is TGTGCCTGGAGTCCGGGGACAGTGAGGGGGTATGGCTACACCTTC. Translated, it gives CAWSPGTVRGYGYTF. Looking up the rest from reference TRBV30 and TRBJ1-2 gives the full variable domain: SQTIHQWPATLVQPVGSPLSLECTVEGTSNPNLYWYRQAAGRGLQLLFYSVGIGQISSEVPQNLSASRPQDRQFILSSKKLLLSDSGFYLCAWSPGTVRGYGYTFGSGTRLTVV.

Concerning this clone: One junction end disagrees with the germline gene, perhaps due to a read error. The chain links TRBV20-1 to TRBJ2-2; 9 bases are shared with TRBD1. CDR1 is DFQATT and CDR2 is SNEGSKA in the germline V gene (reference sequence). The CDR3 spans 16 residues. The CDR3 DNA reads TGCAGTGCTCCGGACAGGGGCTATACCAGCCGGGGGCAGCTGCTTTTT. It codes for CSAPDRGYTSRGQLLF.

J is TRBJ2-2 and V is TRBV30, with TRBD1 matching 7 bases. The V and J ends lost 1 base and 0 bases, in that order; junction bases with no gene match: 2. The CDR3 contains 15 residues. Germline V gene sequence: CDR1 GTSNPN, CDR2 SVGIG (reference sequence). The CDR3 DNA sequence: TGTGCCTGGAGTGACCAGGGGGCGAACACCGGGGAGCTGTTTTTT. This gives the protein CAWSDQGANTGELFF.

This clone turned up a few times. The V call is TRBV6-1, the J call TRBJ2-7; possibly TRBD1 for D (5 bases). V was trimmed by 5 bases and J by 3 bases, leaving 11 bases between them. Germline CDR1 is MNHNS and CDR2 is SASEGT. CDR3 length: 13 amino acids. Here the CDR3 DNA reads TGTGCCAGCAGTACCCAAGGGGTCTACGAGCAGTACTTC. Its translation is CASSTQGVYEQYF.